This TCR beta chain was captured in a study of shared clonotypes between healthy human individuals. Study information: Two women and a few men aged 18 to 49 served as donors. Study results and caveats: Represented diversity (both genetic and exposure-history) was limited by the small number of donors.

The investigators split CD4+ cells into a CD45RA+ naive subset and a CD45RA-negative memory subset. Trimming shortened V by 4 bases and J by 5 bases, and 14 bases separated the two germline ends. The CDR3 is made up of 14 amino acids. Germline assignment: CDR1 SGHVS and CDR2 FNYEAQ. Only in-frame clones appear in the TCRdb table, and some are missing; sequencing was by immunoSEQ multiplex PCR. The table records roughly 700,000 clones, less than 85% of them present only once. Of note for this clone: The target antigen is unknown.

The chain combines TRBV7-6 with TRBJ2-5; D gene unclear. The sample was memory CD4+ T cells sorted from blood. Specified subset: CD45RA-negative fraction. The origin of this receptor is a woman between 25 and 40 years old in good health. The CDR3 sequence is CASSSVAIGETQYF. CDR3 in DNA: TGTGCCAGCAGCTCCGTCGCCATCGGGGAGACCCAGTACTTC.